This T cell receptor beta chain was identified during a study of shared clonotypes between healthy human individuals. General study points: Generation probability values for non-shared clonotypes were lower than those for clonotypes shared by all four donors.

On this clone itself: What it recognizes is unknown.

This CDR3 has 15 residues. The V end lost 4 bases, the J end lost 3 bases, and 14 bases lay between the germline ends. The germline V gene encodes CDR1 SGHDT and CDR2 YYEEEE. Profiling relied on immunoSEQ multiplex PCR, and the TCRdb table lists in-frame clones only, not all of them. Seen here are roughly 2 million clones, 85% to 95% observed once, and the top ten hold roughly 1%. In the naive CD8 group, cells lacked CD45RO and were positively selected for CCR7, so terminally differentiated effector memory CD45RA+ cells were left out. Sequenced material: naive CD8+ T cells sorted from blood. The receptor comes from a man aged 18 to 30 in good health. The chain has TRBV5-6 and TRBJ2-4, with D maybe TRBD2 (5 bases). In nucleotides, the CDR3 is TGTGCCAGCAGCGGAGGAACGGGCGTCAAAAACATTCAGTACTTC. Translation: CASSGGTGVKNIQYF.